These 22 T cell receptor beta chains were sequenced from one sample in a study of blood T cells in healthy people across ages. Primed by a sample-barcoded 5' primer and a J-beta primer mix, a second PCR proceeded for about 7 to 12 cycles. TCRdb fed the 5' RACE reads into MiXCR, producing one record per CDR3 protein. Among hundreds of thousands of distinct CDR3 sequences, roughly 50% were seen once, and the ten largest hold about 42%. The sequencing sample was made of blood. Receptor source: a man at least 80 years old in good health.

This clonotype showed up just once. V and J are TRBV6-5 and TRBJ2-1; D is uncertain. The CDR3 covers 14 residues. Trimming stripped 4 bases from V and 1 base from J, with 8 bases between. Germline values: CDR1 MNHEY, CDR2 SVGAGI. Here the CDR3 reads CASSFTLSYNEQFF. CDR3 sequence (DNA): TGTGCCAGCAGTTTCACGCTTTCCTACAATGAGCAGTTCTTC.

In nucleotides, the CDR3 is TGTGCCAGCAGCGTATTGGGGGCCCGGGCCAACGTCCTGACTTTC. Translating it yields CASSVLGARANVLTF. This chain joins TRBV9 and TRBJ2-6; TRBD1 is a possible D gene (6 bases). Germline CDR1 reads SGDLS; CDR2 reads YYNGEE. Deletions cut 1 base from V and 5 bases from J, with 10 bases between. CDR3 length: 15 amino acids. Drawing the rest from reference TRBV9 and TRBJ2-6, the complete variable domain is DSGVTQTPKHLITATGQRVTLRCSPRSGDLSVYWYQQSLDQGLQFLIQYYNGEERAKGNILERFSAQQFPDLHSELNLSSLELGDSALYFCASSVLGARANVLTFGAGSRLTVL.

This chain uses TRBV6-6 with TRBJ2-7; D unresolved. Per germline, CDR1 MNHNY and CDR2 SVGAGI (reference sequence). The CDR3 consists of 14 residues. The V end lost 0 bases, the J end lost 5 bases, and 11 bases lay between the germline ends. The CDR3 bases are TGTGCCAGCAGTTACTCTCTACGCCACCACGAGCAGTACTTC. Its protein is CASSYSLRHHEQYF.

The chain employs TRBV6-1 and TRBJ2-7; 7 positions match TRBD1. CDR1 and CDR2 (germline): MNHNS, SASEGT. V lost 6 bases, J lost 1 base, and 6 bases stayed unmatched. The CDR3 is 14 amino acids. The CDR3 DNA follows: TGTGCCAGCAGGCACACAGGGGCTTCCTACGAGCAGTACTTC. Its protein product is CASRHTGASYEQYF.

The chain couples TRBV29-1 to TRBJ2-5, with D tentatively TRBD1 (6 bases). Germline assignment: CDR1 SQVTM and CDR2 ANQGSEA. There are 12 residues in the CDR3. The CDR3 coding sequence is TGCAGTTTTGGACAGTTCCAAGAGACCCAGTACTTC. It encodes CSFGQFQETQYF.

This clonotype came up many times. This rearrangement joins TRBV20-1 to TRBJ1-2; possible D gene TRBD1, 5 bases. With 5 bases removed from V and 4 bases from J, the gap between germline ends came to 20 bases. Germline lookup yields CDR1 DFQATT and CDR2 SNEGSKA (reference sequence). This CDR3 contains 15 residues. The DNA for the CDR3 is TGCAGTGCTGAGGGGAACCTCGGCAGCGGCTATGGCTACACCTTC. This encodes CSAEGNLGSGYGYTF.

This chain joins TRBV27 and TRBJ2-1; D possibly corresponds to TRBD1 (5 bases). V was pared by 2 bases and J by 2 bases, with 13 bases between. The CDR3 spans 16 residues. The V gene's germline CDR1 is MNHEY and CDR2 SMNVEV (reference sequence). CDR3 sequence (DNA): TGTGCCAGCAGTTTAAGGGGTACTAACCCCTACAATGAGCAGTTCTTC. Translating gives CASSLRGTNPYNEQFF.

The chain couples TRBV2 to TRBJ2-5; no reliable D call. The CDR3 spans 13 residues. The ends were cut back, 7 bases at V and 2 bases at J, with 11 bases in the middle. Per germline, CDR1 SNHLY and CDR2 FYNNEI. CDR3 DNA: TGTGCCAGCACCGCCCCAGCACAAGAGACCCAGTACTTC. This encodes CASTAPAQETQYF.

The chain recombines TRBV5-1 with TRBJ1-5; D is undetermined. CDR1 is SGHRS and CDR2 is YFSETQ in the germline V gene. The CDR3 is 14 amino acids. V shed 0 bases and J shed 7 bases, with 11 bases lying between them. The CDR3 bases are TGCGCCAGCAGCTTGGGCCTACCCGGGCAGCCCCAGCATTTT. Translation: CASSLGLPGQPQHF.

The chain employs TRBV7-3 and TRBJ2-3; possibly TRBD2 for D (6 bases). This CDR3 has 15 residues. With 3 bases removed from V and 2 bases from J, the gap between germline ends came to 12 bases. Germline loops: CDR1 SGHTA, CDR2 FQGTGA. The CDR3 spells CASSLGRGFTDTQYF. CDR3 nucleotides: TGTGCCAGCAGCTTGGGGCGGGGCTTCACAGATACGCAGTATTTT.

Only a few counts were recorded for this clonotype. The chain joins TRBV28 to TRBJ2-7, with TRBD1 matching over 9 bases. Trimming at V came to 4 bases and at J to 10 bases, leaving 2 bases not matched to a gene. The CDR3 covers 11 residues. CDR1 and CDR2 from the germline V gene are MDHEN and SYDVKM. CDR3 DNA sequence: TGTGCCAGCAGTTCGGACAGGGGTCAGTACTTC. This encodes CASSSDRGQYF. The variable domain in full, with the rest retrieved from reference TRBV28 and TRBJ2-7, is DVKVTQSSRYLVKRTGEKVFLECVQDMDHENMFWYRQDPGLGLRLIYFSYDVKMKEKGDIPEGYSVSREKKERFSLILESASTNQTSMYLCASSSDRGQYFGPGTRLTVT.

V is TRBV29-1 and J is TRBJ1-2; 7 bases line up with TRBD1. The V segment lost 6 bases and the J segment 2 bases; nucleotides outside the gene matches: 3. CDR3 length: 12 residues. Germline lookup yields CDR1 SQVTM and CDR2 ANQGSEA. CDR3 nucleotides: TGCAGCGTATCGACAGGGAACTATGGCTACACCTTC. Its translation is CSVSTGNYGYTF. The whole variable domain, filled in from reference TRBV29-1 and TRBJ1-2, reads SAVISQKPSRDICQRGTSLTIQCQVDSQVTMMFWYRQQPGQSLTLIATANQGSEATYESGFVIDKFPISRPNLTFSTLTVSNMSPEDSSIYLCSVSTGNYGYTFGSGTRLTVV.

This clonotype came up once. A read error may account for a junction end that differs from germline. The chain employs TRBV24-1 and TRBJ1-2; D gene uncertain. Germline V gene sequence: CDR1 KGHDR, CDR2 SFDVKD. CDR3 size: 14 residues. This CDR3 reads CTTSDIRTRYGYTF. The CDR3 DNA reads TGTACCACCAGTGATATCAGGACCAGATATGGCTACACCTTC.

V and J are TRBV11-2 and TRBJ1-1; the match to TRBD1 covers 7 bases. The CDR3 has 15 amino acids. After removal of 6 bases from V and 1 base from J, the junction contained 8 bases not matched to a gene. Germline values: CDR1 SGHAT, CDR2 FQNNGV. CDR3 residues: CASRLRRGRNTEAFF. CDR3 coding DNA: TGTGCCAGCAGATTAAGAAGGGGGCGGAACACTGAAGCTTTCTTT.

V is TRBV6-5 and J is TRBJ2-3; 7 bases map to TRBD1. CDR3 length: 13 residues. V lost 6 bases, J lost 14 bases, and 14 bases stayed unmatched. Germline CDR1 MNHEY, CDR2 SVGAGI. The CDR3 loop reads CASRRDRAGDAYF. The CDR3 DNA is TGTGCCAGCAGGCGCGACAGGGCCGGAGACGCGTATTTT.

This clonotype was seen a few times. The chain carries TRBV3-1 and TRBJ2-5, with D perhaps TRBD2 (5 bases). This CDR3 comprises 14 residues. Germline CDR1 reads LGHDT; CDR2 reads YNNKEL (reference sequence). The V end lost 5 bases, the J end lost 0 bases, and 10 bases lay between the germline ends. The CDR3 reads CASSYRTDQETQYF. The CDR3 DNA reads TGTGCCAGCAGCTACCGGACTGACCAAGAGACCCAGTACTTC.

CDR3 amino acids: CATSTRDTRRYAYF. The DNA for the CDR3 is TGTGCCACCAGCACACGGGACACAAGGAGATACGCGTATTTT. The genes are TRBV15 and TRBJ2-3; perhaps TRBD1 as D (6 bases). Trimming pared 4 bases from V and 14 bases from J, leaving 22 bases between. CDR3 length equals 14 residues. Germline assignment: CDR1 LNHNV and CDR2 YYDKDF (reference sequence).

The rearrangement links TRBV5-1 to TRBJ1-6, with D unclear. Trimming left V 0 bases short and J 6 bases short, with 10 bases between. Germline CDR1 reads SGHRS; CDR2 reads YFSETQ. This CDR3 is 15 amino acids long. The CDR3 nucleotides read TGCGCCAGCAGCTTGGGGACGGCCGGTAATTCACCCCTCCACTTT. As protein: CASSLGTAGNSPLHF.

This clonotype was seen once. CDR3 protein: CASSTDRVLTEAFF. CDR3 sequence (DNA): TGTGCCAGCAGCACAGACAGGGTCTTGACTGAAGCTTTCTTT. The V call is TRBV7-3, the J call TRBJ1-1, with TRBD1 identical over 7 bases. The CDR3 has 14 residues. Germline CDR1 reads SGHTA; CDR2 reads FQGTGA. V dropped 5 bases and J dropped 5; count of bases not matched to a gene: 8. Together with reference TRBV7-3 and TRBJ1-1, the CDR3 gives the full variable domain: GAGVSQTPSNKVTEKGKYVELRCDPISGHTALYWYRQSLGQGPEFLIYFQGTGAADDSGLPNDRFFAVRPEGSVSTLKIQRTERGDSAVYLCASSTDRVLTEAFFGQGTRLTVV.

The CDR3: CSARPAGGREDHRYAYF. For the CDR3, the DNA is TGCAGTGCTAGACCAGCGGGAGGTAGGGAAGATCACAGATACGCGTATTTT. This sequence joins TRBV20-1 and TRBJ2-3; 9 bases agree with TRBD2. Trimming at V came to 2 bases and at J to 14 bases, leaving 23 bases not matched to a gene. The V gene's germline CDR1 is DFQATT and CDR2 SNEGSKA (reference sequence). CDR3 size: 17 residues.

The CDR3 DNA is TGTGCCACCAGCAGAGCGTCCGGGACAGTCTCCTACAATGAGCAGTTCTTC. It translates to CATSRASGTVSYNEQFF. The chain employs TRBV15 and TRBJ2-1, with 7 bases fitting TRBD1. The J segment lost 0 bases and the V segment lost 1 base, leaving 6 bases of the junction unmatched. CDR3 size: 17 residues. Germline assignment: CDR1 LNHNV and CDR2 YYDKDF (reference sequence). Variable domain in full (rest from reference TRBV15 and TRBJ2-1): DAMVIQNPRYQVTQFGKPVTLSCSQTLNHNVMYWYQQKSSQAPKLLFHYYDKDFNNEADTPDNFQSRRPNTSFCFLDIRSPGLGDTAMYLCATSRASGTVSYNEQFFGPGTRLTVL.

Only a few counts were recorded for this clonotype. The gene calls are TRBV5-1 and TRBJ2-1, with no clear D. The CDR3 contains 15 residues. Germline CDR1 SGHRS, CDR2 YFSETQ. Trimming left V 0 bases short and J 7 bases short, with 14 bases between. In DNA, the CDR3 is TGCGCCAGCAGCTTGGGACTGGGGTTTAGGAATGAGCAGTTCTTC. Protein product: CASSLGLGFRNEQFF.